What follows are 23 T cell receptor beta chains derived from one specimen sequenced in a study of early T cells in non-severe SARS-CoV-2 infection. TCRdb re-analysed the 5' RACE reads in MiXCR, keeping a single row per CDR3 protein. This table has 53,000 or so distinct CDR3 sequences, around 9.1% appearing once. Source material: whole blood. The receptors shown here come from an adult who was a healthcare worker with PCR-confirmed SARS-CoV-2 infection or an uninfected control (not recorded which).

This clonotype was counted ten times or more. The rearrangement uses TRBV29-1 and TRBJ1-5, with D unresolved. The CDR3 has 13 amino acids. The V gene lost 4 bases and the J gene lost 0 bases, with 7 bases spanning the gap. Germline V gene data show CDR1 as SQVTM and CDR2 as ANQGSEA. In DNA, the CDR3 is TGCAGCGTTGGGCTTAATAGCAATCAGCCCCAGCATTTT. This translates into CSVGLNSNQPQHF.

This clonotype was recorded many times. The CDR3 sequence is CASSSGQGSGYTF. DNA for the CDR3: TGTGCCAGCAGCTCAGGACAGGGCAGTGGCTACACCTTC. The chain links TRBV13 to TRBJ1-2, with 8 positions matching TRBD1. Trimming cost V 4 bases and J 7 bases; bases outside gene matches: 5. This CDR3 spans 13 amino acids. Looked up from germline, CDR1 is PRHDT and CDR2 is FYEKMQ (reference sequence).

This clonotype showed up many times. V gene TRBV7-3 combines with J gene TRBJ2-3; 9 bases line up with TRBD2. This CDR3 has 15 amino acids. The V and J ends lost 5 bases and 1 base, in that order; junction bases with no gene match: 4. Germline V gives CDR1 SGHTA, CDR2 FQGTGA. The CDR3 spells CASSPSGVGTDTQYF. Written as DNA, the CDR3 is TGTGCCAGCAGCCCTAGCGGGGTGGGCACAGATACGCAGTATTTT.

This clonotype was seen at least ten times. V is TRBV5-1 and J is TRBJ2-5; the match to TRBD2 covers 12 bases. V trimming: 4 bases; J trimming: 3 bases; junction bases outside the gene matches: 1. Germline V CDR1 and CDR2: SGHRS, YFSETQ. This CDR3 contains 14 residues. CDR3 residues: CASSRTSGKETQYF. The CDR3 DNA is TGCGCCAGCAGCCGGACTAGCGGGAAAGAGACCCAGTACTTC.

The sample holds many counts of this clonotype. This chain connects TRBV7-9 to TRBJ2-2; D might be TRBD2 (5 bases). This CDR3 is 13 amino acids long. Per the germline V gene, CDR1 is SEHNR and CDR2 is FQNEAQ (reference sequence). V was shortened by 8 bases and J by 4 bases, with 11 bases between the two germline ends. The chain's CDR3 is CASQKRLTGELFF. The CDR3 nucleotides are TGTGCCAGCCAAAAGCGGCTCACCGGGGAGCTGTTTTTT.

This clonotype was counted ten times or more. The chain has TRBV5-1 and TRBJ2-7; D possibly corresponds to TRBD2 (5 bases). Trimming removed 0 bases at V and 5 bases at J, with 12 bases between. This CDR3 has 14 amino acids. Germline V gene lookup returns CDR1 SGHRS and CDR2 YFSETQ. The CDR3 DNA reads as TGCGCCAGCAGCTTGGGGCTAGCAAAGCACGAGCAGTACTTC. Translation gives CASSLGLAKHEQYF.

This clonotype showed up just a few times. The chain combines TRBV6-5 with TRBJ1-1; the D gene is possibly TRBD1 (5 bases). V gave up 6 bases and J gave up 3 bases, with 11 bases separating them. The CDR3 extends over 13 amino acids. Germline lookup yields CDR1 MNHEY and CDR2 SVGAGI. In nucleotides, the CDR3 is TGTGCCAGCAGCCGGGGCTCGCACACTGAAGCTTTCTTT. Protein sequence: CASSRGSHTEAFF.

This rearrangement joins TRBV5-1 to TRBJ2-7; 10 bases map to TRBD2. The length of the CDR3 is 16 residues. V dropped 4 bases and J dropped 2; count of bases not matched to a gene: 9. Germline V gives CDR1 SGHRS, CDR2 YFSETQ. CDR3 sequence (DNA): TGCGCCAGCAGCCCGGAACTAGCGGGATGGGCCTACGAGCAGTACTTC. Translated, it gives CASSPELAGWAYEQYF.

This clonotype was detected ten times or more. The chain couples TRBV29-1 to TRBJ2-7, with D perhaps matching TRBD1 or TRBD2 (5 bases each). Trimming shortened V by 3 bases and J by 1 base, and 10 bases separated the two germline ends. This CDR3 has 13 residues. CDR1 is SQVTM and CDR2 is ANQGSEA in the germline V gene. The CDR3 protein is CSVEDTGSYEQYF. The CDR3 coding sequence is TGCAGCGTTGAGGACACGGGGTCCTACGAGCAGTACTTC.

This clonotype was detected many times. The chain links TRBV29-1 to TRBJ1-2; no clear D. This CDR3 contains 12 residues. Trimming removed 0 bases at V and 3 bases at J, with 5 bases between. In germline, CDR1 is SQVTM, CDR2 ANQGSEA. This CDR3 is CSVEDRDYGYTF. The CDR3 DNA reads as TGCAGCGTTGAAGATCGGGACTATGGCTACACCTTC.

The chain carries TRBV3-1 and TRBJ1-2; TRBD1 agrees at 9 bases. CDR3 length: 15 residues. Germline V gene sequence: CDR1 LGHDT, CDR2 YNNKEL (reference sequence). V trimming: 2 bases; J trimming: 4 bases; junction bases outside the gene matches: 5. CDR3 residues: CASSQRDRELYGYTF. In DNA form, the CDR3 reads TGTGCCAGCAGCCAACGGGACAGGGAGCTCTATGGCTACACCTTC.

Many counts were recorded for this clonotype. The V gene is TRBV18, the J gene TRBJ2-5; no reliable D call. CDR1 is KGHSH, CDR2 LQKENI, per germline. The CDR3 contains 13 residues. V was cut by 3 bases and J by 2 bases, with 7 bases left in between. The CDR3 spells CASSPSQQETQYF. For the CDR3, the DNA is TGTGCCAGCTCACCTTCGCAGCAAGAGACCCAGTACTTC.

The chain uses TRBV7-9 and TRBJ2-3; 14 bases fit TRBD2. Germline CDR1 is SEHNR and CDR2 is FQNEAQ (reference sequence). V gave up 5 bases and J gave up 6 bases; unmatched junction bases: 7. This CDR3 has 16 amino acids. The DNA for the CDR3 is TGTGCCAGCAGCCAGGGACTAGCGGGAGTAACGGATACGCAGTATTTT. Protein sequence: CASSQGLAGVTDTQYF. The full variable domain, its missing parts supplied by reference TRBV7-9 and TRBJ2-3, is DTGVSQNPRHKITKRGQNVTFRCDPISEHNRLYWYRQTLGQGPEFLTYFQNEAQLEKSRLLSDRFSAERPKGSFSTLEIQRTEQGDSAMYLCASSQGLAGVTDTQYFGPGTRLTVL.

This chain joins TRBV11-2 and TRBJ2-1; D is ambiguous. The germline V gene encodes CDR1 SGHAT and CDR2 FQNNGV. V was trimmed by 0 bases and J by 0 bases, leaving 9 bases between them. The CDR3 sequence is 16 residues long. CDR3 in DNA: TGTGCCAGCAGCTTAGATATTACCAGCTCCTACAATGAGCAGTTCTTC. Amino acids: CASSLDITSSYNEQFF.

This clonotype appeared a few times. The rearrangement uses TRBV10-3 and TRBJ2-7, with 10 bases matching TRBD2. The CDR3 covers 16 residues. The V segment lost 2 bases and the J segment 0 bases; nucleotides outside the gene matches: 4. CDR1 and CDR2 (germline): ENHRY, SYGVKD. The CDR3 nucleotides are TGTGCCATCAGTGAGGGACTAGCGGACCTCTCCTACGAGCAGTACTTC. It is translated as CAISEGLADLSYEQYF.

This clonotype showed up many times. V and J are TRBV5-1 and TRBJ1-2; no definite D call. From germline, CDR1 is SGHRS and CDR2 YFSETQ. The CDR3 length is 12 residues. Deletions cut 2 bases from V and 6 bases from J, with 8 bases between. Here the CDR3 reads CASSFQAHGYTF. The CDR3 nucleotides read TGCGCCAGCAGCTTTCAGGCTCATGGCTACACCTTC. The full variable domain, completed using reference TRBV5-1 and TRBJ1-2, is KAGVTQTPRYLIKTRGQQVTLSCSPISGHRSVSWYQQTPGQGLQFLFEYFSETQRNKGNFPGRFSGRQFSNSRSEMNVSTLELGDSALYLCASSFQAHGYTFGSGTRLTVV.

As to this clonotype: This may come from a read error, since a much larger clone is one base off. J is TRBJ1-1 and V is TRBV9, with D unresolved. Germline loops: CDR1 SGDLS, CDR2 YYNGEE. The CDR3 has 15 residues. V was pared by 6 bases and J by 5 bases, with 20 bases between. CDR3 nucleotides: TGTGCCAGCAAGGGCAGAGGAGGACCGAAAACTGAAGCTTTCTTT. This sequence encodes CASKGRGGPKTEAFF.

This clonotype was counted at least ten times. The genes are TRBV24-1 and TRBJ2-7, with no clear D. V dropped 0 bases and J dropped 2 bases, with 10 bases sitting between them. Germline values: CDR1 KGHDR, CDR2 SFDVKD. The CDR3 has 15 amino acids. The CDR3, as DNA: TGTGCCACCAGTGATTTGACGAGATATCCCTACGAGCAGTACTTC. This gives the protein CATSDLTRYPYEQYF.

This clonotype has a handful of counts. The genes are TRBV12-3 or TRBV12-4 and TRBJ1-1; D may be TRBD1 (5 bases). The length of the CDR3 is 14 residues. V lost 3 bases and J lost 1, with 9 bases in between. This chain's CDR3 is CASSLGGKNTEAFF. CDR3 sequence (DNA): TGTGCCAGCAGTTTGGGGGGGAAGAACACTGAAGCTTTCTTT.

This clonotype was observed many times. The V gene is TRBV11-2, the J gene TRBJ1-1, with 8 bases matching TRBD1. The length of the CDR3 is 15 residues. The germline V gene encodes CDR1 SGHAT and CDR2 FQNNGV. The V segment lost 3 bases and the J segment 1 base; nucleotides outside the gene matches: 4. Here the CDR3 reads CASSFLTGENTEAFF. The CDR3 DNA sequence: TGTGCCAGCAGCTTTCTGACAGGGGAGAACACTGAAGCTTTCTTT.

The gene calls are TRBV6-5 and TRBJ1-1; 8 bases align to TRBD1. CDR1 and CDR2 (germline): MNHEY, SVGAGI. V lost 0 bases and J lost 5; bases outside the gene matches: 8. The CDR3 sequence is 16 residues long. CDR3 residues: CASSYSSPGGETEAFF. The CDR3 region has the DNA TGTGCCAGCAGTTACTCGAGTCCAGGGGGCGAAACTGAAGCTTTCTTT.

This clonotype was detected many times. The rearrangement links TRBV7-2 to TRBJ2-1; no firm D call. Trimming removed 5 bases from V and 6 bases from J, with 14 bases in between. The CDR3 contains 14 residues. The germline V gene has CDR1 SGHTA and CDR2 FQGNSA. The CDR3: CASSPRAPANEQFF. CDR3 coding DNA: TGTGCCAGCAGCCCTCGGGCCCCCGCCAATGAGCAGTTCTTC.

This clonotype occurred many times. The rearrangement links TRBV7-9 to TRBJ1-1, with TRBD1 matching 8 bases. With 6 bases clipped from V and 6 bases from J, the junction kept 21 bases outside the gene matches. The germline CDR1 and CDR2 sequences are SEHNR and FQNEAQ (reference sequence). The CDR3 is made up of 18 amino acids. CDR3 residues: CASSHKIQGAFGSAEAFF. In DNA form, the CDR3 reads TGTGCCAGCAGTCATAAAATCCAGGGGGCTTTTGGGAGCGCTGAAGCTTTCTTT.